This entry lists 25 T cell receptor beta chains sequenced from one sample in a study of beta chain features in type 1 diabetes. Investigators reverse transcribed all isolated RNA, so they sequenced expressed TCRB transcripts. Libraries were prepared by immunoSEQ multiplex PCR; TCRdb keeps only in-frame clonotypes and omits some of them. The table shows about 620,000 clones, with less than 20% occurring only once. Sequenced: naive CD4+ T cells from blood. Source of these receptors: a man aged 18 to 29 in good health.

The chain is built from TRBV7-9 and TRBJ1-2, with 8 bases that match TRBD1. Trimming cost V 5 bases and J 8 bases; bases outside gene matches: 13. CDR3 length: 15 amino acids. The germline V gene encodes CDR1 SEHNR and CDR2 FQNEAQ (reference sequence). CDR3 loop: CASSRHLDRGDGYTF. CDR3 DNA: TGTGCCAGCAGCCGACACCTAGACAGGGGTGACGGCTACACCTTC.

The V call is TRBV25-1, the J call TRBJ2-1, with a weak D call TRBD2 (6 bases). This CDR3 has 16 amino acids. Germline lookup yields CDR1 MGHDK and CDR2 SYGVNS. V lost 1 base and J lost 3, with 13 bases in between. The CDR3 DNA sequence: TGTGCCAGCAGTGAATCTGGTAGCGGTAACTACAATGAGCAGTTCTTC. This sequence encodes CASSESGSGNYNEQFF.

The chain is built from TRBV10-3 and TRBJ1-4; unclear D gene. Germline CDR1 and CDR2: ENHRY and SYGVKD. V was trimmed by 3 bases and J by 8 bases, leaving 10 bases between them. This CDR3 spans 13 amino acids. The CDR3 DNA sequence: TGTGCCATCAGTGAATATGGGAACGAAAAACTGTTTTTT. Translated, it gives CAISEYGNEKLFF.

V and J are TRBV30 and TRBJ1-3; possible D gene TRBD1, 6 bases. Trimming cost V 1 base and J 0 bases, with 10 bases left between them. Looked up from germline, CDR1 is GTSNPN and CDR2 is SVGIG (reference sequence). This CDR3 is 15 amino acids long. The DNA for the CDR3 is TGTGCCTGGAGTGCCAGGACAGTCTCTGGAAACACCATATATTTT. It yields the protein CAWSARTVSGNTIYF.

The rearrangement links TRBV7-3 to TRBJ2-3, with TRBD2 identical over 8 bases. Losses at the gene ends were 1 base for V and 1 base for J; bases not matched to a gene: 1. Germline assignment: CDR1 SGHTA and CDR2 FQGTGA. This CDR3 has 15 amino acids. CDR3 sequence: CASSLNSGGTDTQYF. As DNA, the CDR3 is TGTGCCAGCAGCTTAAATAGCGGGGGCACAGATACGCAGTATTTT.

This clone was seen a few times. CDR3 nucleotides: TGCAGTGTGTCGACAGGCTCAAGGAAGTACTTC. Protein product: CSVSTGSRKYF. The J gene is TRBJ2-7, the V gene TRBV20-1, with a weak D call TRBD1 (6 bases). Trimming took 7 bases from V and 11 from J, leaving 18 bases between them. Germline lookup yields CDR1 DFQATT and CDR2 SNEGSKA (reference sequence). CDR3 length: 11 amino acids.

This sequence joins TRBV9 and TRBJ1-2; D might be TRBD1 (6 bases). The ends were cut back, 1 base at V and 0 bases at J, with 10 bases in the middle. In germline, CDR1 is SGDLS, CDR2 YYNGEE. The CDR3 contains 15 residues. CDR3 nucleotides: TGTGCCAGCAGCGTACGGGGGCTCCCTAACTATGGCTACACCTTC. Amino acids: CASSVRGLPNYGYTF.

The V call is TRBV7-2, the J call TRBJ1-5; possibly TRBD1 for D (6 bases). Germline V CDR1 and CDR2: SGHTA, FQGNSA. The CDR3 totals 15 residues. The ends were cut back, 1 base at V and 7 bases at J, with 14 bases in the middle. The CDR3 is CASSLVAGAGQPQHF. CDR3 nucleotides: TGTGCCAGCAGCTTAGTTGCAGGGGCAGGGCAGCCCCAGCATTTT. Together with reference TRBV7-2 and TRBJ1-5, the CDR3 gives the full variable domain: GAGVSQSPSNKVTEKGKDVELRCDPISGHTALYWYRQSLGQGLEFLIYFQGNSAPDKSGLPSDRFSAERTGGSVSTLTIQRTQQEDSAVYLCASSLVAGAGQPQHFGDGTRLSIL.

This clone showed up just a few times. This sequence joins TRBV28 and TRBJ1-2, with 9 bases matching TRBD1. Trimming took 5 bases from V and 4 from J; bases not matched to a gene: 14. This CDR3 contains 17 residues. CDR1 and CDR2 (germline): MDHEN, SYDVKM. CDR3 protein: CASSPWTGDLFAYGYTF. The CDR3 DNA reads TGTGCCAGCAGTCCCTGGACAGGGGACCTCTTCGCCTATGGCTACACCTTC.

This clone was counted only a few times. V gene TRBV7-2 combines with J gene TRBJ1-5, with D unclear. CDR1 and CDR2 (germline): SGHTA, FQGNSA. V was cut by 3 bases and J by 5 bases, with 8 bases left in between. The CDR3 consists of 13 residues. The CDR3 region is CASSLGGDQPQHF. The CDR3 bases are TGTGCCAGCAGCTTGGGCGGCGATCAGCCCCAGCATTTT.

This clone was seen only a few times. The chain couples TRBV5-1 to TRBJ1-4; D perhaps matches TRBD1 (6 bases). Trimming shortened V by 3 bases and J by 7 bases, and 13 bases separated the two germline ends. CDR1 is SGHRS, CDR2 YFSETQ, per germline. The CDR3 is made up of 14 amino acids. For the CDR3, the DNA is TGCGCCAGCAGCTCCGGGGGCTCTGGTGAAAAACTGTTTTTT. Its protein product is CASSSGGSGEKLFF.

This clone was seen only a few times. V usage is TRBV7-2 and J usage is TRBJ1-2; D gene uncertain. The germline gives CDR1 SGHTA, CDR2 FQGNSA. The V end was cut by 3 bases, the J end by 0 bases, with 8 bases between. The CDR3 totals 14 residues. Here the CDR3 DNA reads TGTGCCAGCAGCTTGAATGGAGCTAACTATGGCTACACCTTC. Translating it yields CASSLNGANYGYTF.

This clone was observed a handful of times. The CDR3 DNA is TGTGCCAGCAGCTTAAGGGACAGGGATCAGCCCCAGCATTTT. Its protein is CASSLRDRDQPQHF. The rearrangement uses TRBV7-8 and TRBJ1-5, with 9 bases aligning to TRBD1. The V gene's germline CDR1 is SGHVS and CDR2 FQNEAQ. The ends lost 2 bases at V and 5 bases at J; junction bases unmatched: 1. CDR3 length: 14 residues.

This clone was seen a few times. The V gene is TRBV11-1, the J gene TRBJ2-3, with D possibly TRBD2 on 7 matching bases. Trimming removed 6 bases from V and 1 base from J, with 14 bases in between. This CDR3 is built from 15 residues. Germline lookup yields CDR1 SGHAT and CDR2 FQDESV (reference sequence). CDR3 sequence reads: CASRSGGLGTDTQYF. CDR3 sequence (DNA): TGTGCCAGCAGGTCCGGGGGGCTGGGCACAGATACGCAGTATTTT. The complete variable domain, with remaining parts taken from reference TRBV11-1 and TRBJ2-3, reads EAEVAQSPRYKITEKSQAVAFWCDPISGHATLYWYRQILGQGPELLVQFQDESVVDDSQLPKDRFSAERLKGVDSTLKIQPAELGDSAMYLCASRSGGLGTDTQYFGPGTRLTVL.

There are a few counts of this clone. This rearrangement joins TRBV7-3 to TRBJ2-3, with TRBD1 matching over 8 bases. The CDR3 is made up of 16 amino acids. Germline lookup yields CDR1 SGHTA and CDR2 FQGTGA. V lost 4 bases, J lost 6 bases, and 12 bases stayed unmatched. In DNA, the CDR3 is TGTGCCAGCAGCTCGCCGGGACAGGCAACCGGGGATACGCAGTATTTT. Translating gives CASSSPGQATGDTQYF.

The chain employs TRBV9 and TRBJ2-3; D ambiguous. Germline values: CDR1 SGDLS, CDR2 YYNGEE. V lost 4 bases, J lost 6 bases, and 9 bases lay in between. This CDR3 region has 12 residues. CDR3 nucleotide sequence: TGTGCCAGCAGCCTAGGGATGGATACGCAGTATTTT. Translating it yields CASSLGMDTQYF. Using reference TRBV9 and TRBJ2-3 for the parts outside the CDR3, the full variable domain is DSGVTQTPKHLITATGQRVTLRCSPRSGDLSVYWYQQSLDQGLQFLIQYYNGEERAKGNILERFSAQQFPDLHSELNLSSLELGDSALYFCASSLGMDTQYFGPGTRLTVL.

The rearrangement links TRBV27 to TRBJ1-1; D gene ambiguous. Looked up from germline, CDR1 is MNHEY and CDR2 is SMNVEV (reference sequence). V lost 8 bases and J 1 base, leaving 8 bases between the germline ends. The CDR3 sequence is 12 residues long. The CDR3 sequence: CASRRENTEAFF. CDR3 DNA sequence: TGTGCCAGCCGCCGCGAGAACACTGAAGCTTTCTTT.

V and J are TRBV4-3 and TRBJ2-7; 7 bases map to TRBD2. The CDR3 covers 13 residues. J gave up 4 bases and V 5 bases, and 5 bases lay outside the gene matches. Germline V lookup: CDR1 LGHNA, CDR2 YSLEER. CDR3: CASSVRGEYEQYF. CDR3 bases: TGCGCCAGCAGCGTTCGGGGGGAATACGAGCAGTACTTC.

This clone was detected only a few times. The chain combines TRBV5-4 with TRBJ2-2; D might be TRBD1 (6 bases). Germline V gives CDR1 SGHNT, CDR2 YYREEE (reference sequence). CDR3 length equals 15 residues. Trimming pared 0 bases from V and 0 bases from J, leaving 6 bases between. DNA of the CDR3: TGTGCCAGCAGCTTGGACAGGGCGAACACCGGGGAGCTGTTTTTT. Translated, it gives CASSLDRANTGELFF.

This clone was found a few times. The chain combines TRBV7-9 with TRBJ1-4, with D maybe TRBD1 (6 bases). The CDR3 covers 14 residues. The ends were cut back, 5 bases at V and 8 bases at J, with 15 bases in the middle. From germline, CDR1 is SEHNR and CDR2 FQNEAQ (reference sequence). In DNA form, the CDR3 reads TGTGCCAGCAGCATACACAGGGCCGGGGAAAAACTGTTTTTT. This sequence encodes CASSIHRAGEKLFF.

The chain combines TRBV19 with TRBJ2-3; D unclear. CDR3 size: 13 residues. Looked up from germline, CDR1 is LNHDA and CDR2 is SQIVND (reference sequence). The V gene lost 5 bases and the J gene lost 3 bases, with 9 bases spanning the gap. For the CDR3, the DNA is TGTGCCAGTAGTCCGGGTCGGACAGATACGCAGTATTTT. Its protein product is CASSPGRTDTQYF.

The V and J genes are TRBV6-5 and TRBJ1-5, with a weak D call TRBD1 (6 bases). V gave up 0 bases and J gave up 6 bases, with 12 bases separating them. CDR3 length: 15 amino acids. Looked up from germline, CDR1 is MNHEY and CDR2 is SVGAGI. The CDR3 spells CASSYSGQKGQPQHF. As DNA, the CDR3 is TGTGCCAGCAGTTACTCGGGACAAAAAGGTCAGCCCCAGCATTTT.

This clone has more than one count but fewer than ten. The CDR3 protein is CASSLWAQETQYF. Here the CDR3 DNA reads TGTGCCAGCAGTTTATGGGCTCAAGAGACCCAGTACTTC. V and J are TRBV28 and TRBJ2-5, with D unclear. CDR1 is MDHEN and CDR2 is SYDVKM in the germline V gene. The length of the CDR3 is 13 residues. V lost 0 bases, J lost 2 bases, and 4 bases lay in between.

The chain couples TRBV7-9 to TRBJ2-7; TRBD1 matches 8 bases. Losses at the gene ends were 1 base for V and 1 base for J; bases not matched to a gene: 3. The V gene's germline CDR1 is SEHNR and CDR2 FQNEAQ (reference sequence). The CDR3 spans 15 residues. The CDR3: CASSLGTGRSYEQYF. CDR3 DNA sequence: TGTGCCAGCAGCTTAGGGACAGGGCGTTCCTACGAGCAGTACTTC. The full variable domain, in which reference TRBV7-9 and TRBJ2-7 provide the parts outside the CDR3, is DTGVSQNPRHKITKRGQNVTFRCDPISEHNRLYWYRQTLGQGPEFLTYFQNEAQLEKSRLLSDRFSAERPKGSFSTLEIQRTEQGDSAMYLCASSLGTGRSYEQYFGPGTRLTVT.

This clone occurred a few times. CDR3 DNA: TGTGCCAGCAGCAAGGGACCGCAGGTACAAACATCAGAGACCCAGTACTTC. This codes for CASSKGPQVQTSETQYF. The rearrangement links TRBV9 to TRBJ2-5; D tentatively fits TRBD1 or TRBD2 (5 bases each). Germline lookup yields CDR1 SGDLS and CDR2 YYNGEE. Trimming left V 4 bases short and J 4 bases short, with 23 bases between. CDR3 size: 17 residues.